What follows are 16 T cell receptor beta chains derived from one specimen sequenced in a study of blood T cell repertoires in COVID-19. This table comes from immunoSEQ multiplex PCR, and its TCRdb copy is limited to in-frame clones, with some not included. The data show 200,000 to 250,000 clones, with about 86% seen just once and 6.2% held by the top ten. Sequencing input: peripheral blood. The receptors come from a man between 60 and 75 years old with acute or convalescent COVID-19.

This chain connects TRBV18 to TRBJ1-1; no clear D. Trimming took off 2 bases at V and 5 bases at J, with 6 bases between the two ends. The CDR3 extends over 12 amino acids. The germline V gene has CDR1 KGHSH and CDR2 LQKENI. This CDR3 is CASSPAGTEAFF. The CDR3 nucleotides read TGTGCCAGCTCACCAGCGGGGACTGAAGCTTTCTTT.

This clone occurred once. This chain connects TRBV3-1 (or the pseudogene TRBV3-2) to TRBJ2-2, with 8 bases that match TRBD1. Germline CDR1 is LGHDT and CDR2 is YNNKEL (reference sequence). This CDR3 has 16 amino acids. V was pared by 1 base and J by 7 bases, with 8 bases of the junction left unmatched. The CDR3 DNA follows: TGTGCCAGCAGCCAAGTCGGCCAGGGGGCGCGCGGGGAGCTGTTTTTT. This gives the protein CASSQVGQGARGELFF.

V usage is TRBV6-2 or TRBV6-3 and J usage is TRBJ1-2; 7 bases fit TRBD1. V lost 6 bases to trimming and J lost 8 bases; unmatched junction nucleotides: 9. The CDR3 loop spans 13 amino acids. Germline V gene data show CDR1 as MNHEY and CDR2 as SVGEGT. The CDR3 region has the DNA TGTGCCAGCAGCCCGGGACAGCCGAGAGGCTACACCTTC. It yields the protein CASSPGQPRGYTF.

V and J are TRBV12-3 or TRBV12-4 and TRBJ2-4, with D maybe TRBD1 (6 bases). This CDR3 is 13 amino acids long. Trimming removed 8 bases at V and 6 bases at J, with 14 bases between. The CDR3 reads CASGTGSRNIQYF. The CDR3 DNA follows: TGTGCCAGCGGAACAGGGTCAAGAAACATTCAGTACTTC.

The V call is TRBV29-1, the J call TRBJ2-5; TRBD2 aligns across 11 bases. Germline lookup yields CDR1 SQVTM and CDR2 ANQGSEA. Trimming cost V 4 bases and J 5 bases; bases outside gene matches: 6. This CDR3 comprises 14 residues. The CDR3 coding sequence is TGCAGCGTTGTTAGCGGGAGGGTGGGGGAGACCCAGTACTTC. This encodes CSVVSGRVGETQYF.

This clone came up once. The CDR3 loop reads CAWSGEGGEKLFF. The CDR3 nucleotides read TGTGCCTGGAGTGGTGAGGGAGGCGAAAAACTGTTTTTT. This rearrangement joins TRBV30 to TRBJ1-4, with no clear D. V was cut by 1 base and J by 8 bases, with 11 bases left in between. The CDR3 runs to 13 residues. Germline CDR1 and CDR2: GTSNPN and SVGIG (reference sequence).

The chain recombines TRBV19 with TRBJ2-1; a possible D gene is TRBD2 (6 bases). Germline V gene data show CDR1 as LNHDA and CDR2 as SQIVND (reference sequence). The V and J ends lost 7 bases and 7 bases respectively, with 20 bases between them. There are 15 residues in the CDR3. CDR3 coding DNA: TGTGCCAGTATCACCGCGGGGCGACGGGTAAATGAGCAGTTCTTC. Translating it yields CASITAGRRVNEQFF.

The chain joins TRBV28 to TRBJ1-1, with D unclear. This CDR3 contains 13 residues. The V gene lost 5 bases and the J gene lost 1 base, with 8 bases spanning the gap. Germline V gene lookup returns CDR1 MDHEN and CDR2 SYDVKM. CDR3 in amino acids: CASSPNRNTEAFF. CDR3 nucleotide sequence: TGTGCCAGCAGTCCTAACAGGAACACTGAAGCTTTCTTT.

V is TRBV7-6 and J is TRBJ2-5; 13 bases agree with TRBD2. Germline trimming cut 4 bases from V and 1 base from J; bases unmatched to any gene: 6. The CDR3 consists of 17 residues. Germline V gives CDR1 SGHVS, CDR2 FNYEAQ. The CDR3 here is CASSSQLAGGFQETQYF. CDR3 DNA sequence: TGTGCCAGCAGCTCACAACTAGCGGGAGGGTTCCAAGAGACCCAGTACTTC.

The rearrangement joins TRBV10-3 to TRBJ2-1; maybe TRBD1 (5 bases). The V end lost 6 bases, the J end lost 6 bases, and 12 bases lay between the germline ends. Germline V lookup: CDR1 ENHRY, CDR2 SYGVKD. This CDR3 is built from 13 residues. CDR3 DNA: TGTGCCATCAGCGGTCAGGGTGGCAATGAGCAGTTCTTC. Translated: CAISGQGGNEQFF.

The chain employs TRBV6-4 and TRBJ1-4, with 9 bases identical to TRBD1. Germline CDR1 is MRHNA and CDR2 is SNTAGT. J was trimmed by 6 bases and V by 5 bases; bases with no gene match: 4. The CDR3 consists of 14 residues. Written as DNA, the CDR3 is TGTGCCAGCAGTCAGGACAGGGGTGATGAAAAACTGTTTTTT. Its protein is CASSQDRGDEKLFF.

The chain uses TRBV7-3 and TRBJ1-3, with D possibly TRBD1 on 6 matching bases. V dropped 1 base and J dropped 3 bases, with 13 bases sitting between them. The CDR3 is 16 amino acids. Germline CDR1 reads SGHTA; CDR2 reads FQGTGA. CDR3 sequence (DNA): TGTGCCAGCAGCTTAAGGGCGGGGGCAGATGGAAACACCATATATTTT. This encodes CASSLRAGADGNTIYF. The full variable domain, in which reference TRBV7-3 and TRBJ1-3 provide the parts outside the CDR3, is GAGVSQTPSNKVTEKGKYVELRCDPISGHTALYWYRQSLGQGPEFLIYFQGTGAADDSGLPNDRFFAVRPEGSVSTLKIQRTERGDSAVYLCASSLRAGADGNTIYFGEGSWLTVV.

This chain uses TRBV7-6 with TRBJ1-2; tentative D call: TRBD1 (6 bases). The CDR3 has 14 amino acids. The V gene lost 5 bases and the J gene lost 7 bases, with 17 bases spanning the gap. Germline CDR1 is SGHVS and CDR2 is FNYEAQ. The CDR3 is CASSLQPGAGGYTF. CDR3 bases: TGTGCCAGCAGCCTGCAGCCAGGGGCAGGTGGCTACACCTTC.

V usage is TRBV5-1 and J usage is TRBJ2-7, with D possibly matching TRBD2 (5 bases). Trimming removed 4 bases from V and 3 bases from J, with 17 bases in between. This CDR3 contains 15 residues. Germline V gene sequence: CDR1 SGHRS, CDR2 YFSETQ. The CDR3 nucleotides read TGCGCCAGCAGCAGCGGAGTCACACAACTCTACGAGCAGTACTTC. Amino acids: CASSSGVTQLYEQYF.

The V call is TRBV19, the J call TRBJ2-2; 8 bases are a match to TRBD1. The V segment lost 7 bases and the J segment 6 bases; nucleotides outside the gene matches: 4. This CDR3 region has 13 residues. The germline gives CDR1 LNHDA, CDR2 SQIVND (reference sequence). The DNA of the CDR3 is TGTGCCAGTACTAACAGGGGGGCCGGGGAGCTGTTTTTT. Its protein is CASTNRGAGELFF.

This chain uses TRBV30 with TRBJ2-3, with 13 bases aligning to TRBD2. Germline values: CDR1 GTSNPN, CDR2 SVGIG (reference sequence). The J segment lost 8 bases and the V segment lost 2 bases, leaving 4 bases of the junction unmatched. This CDR3 contains 14 residues. CDR3 DNA sequence: TGTGCCTGGAGTCCAACTAGCGGGGGGGGTACGCAGTATTTT. Translation gives CAWSPTSGGGTQYF.